This TCR beta chain is drawn from a study of human T cells and chemical hapten exposure. Study-wide points: Those TCRs sitting above 1 in 1000 frequency stayed the same with DPC sensitization. Expanded TCRs were compared with controls, and the expanded TCRs formed significantly more large CDR3 similarity clusters.

The CDR3 covers 13 residues. V gave up 5 bases and J gave up 0 bases; unmatched junction bases: 4. The germline V gene encodes CDR1 SQVTM and CDR2 ANQGSEA. Worth noting for this clonotype: Its antigen is unknown.

Each CDR3 protein gets one entry after TCRdb re-called the RACE reads with MiXCR. Found here are 150,000 to 200,000 distinct CDR3 sequences, around 13% of them singletons; the top ten hold 1.7%. As to time point: patch test 1, 2 weeks after DPC sensitization. Treatment meaning: therapeutic diphenylcyclopropenone sensitization with weekly scalp DPC. The source material was whole blood, sampled in connection with sensitization to the hapten diphenylcyclopropenone (DPC). The genes are TRBV29-1 and TRBJ2-7; 7 bases align to TRBD1. This TCR was recovered from a woman under 40 with alopecia areata. Some clones in this sample may be carry-over from other donors' samples. Here the CDR3 DNA reads TGCAGCGTTACCGGGACAGCCTCCTACGAGCAGTACTTC. Protein product: CSVTGTASYEQYF.